The next 27 T cell receptor beta chains were all read from a single sample in a study of cytomegalovirus exposure and HLA in healthy donors. The study ran its PCR with 60 Vbeta and 13 Jbeta primers. Profiled with immunoSEQ multiplex PCR; TCRdb holds only in-frame clones, not every one. This table has about 150,000 clones, about 75% appearing once. The sequencing sample was made of PBMCs. The receptors here all came from a woman aged 35 to 49 in good health and CMV-seronegative.

The rearrangement links TRBV7-9 to TRBJ2-7; 7 nucleotides agree with TRBD1. With 5 bases clipped from V and 3 bases from J, the junction kept 10 bases outside the gene matches. Per the germline V gene, CDR1 is SEHNR and CDR2 is FQNEAQ (reference sequence). This CDR3 has 15 amino acids. This CDR3 reads CASSRHQTGIYEQYF. In DNA, the CDR3 is TGTGCCAGCAGCCGCCACCAGACAGGGATCTACGAGCAGTACTTC.

J is TRBJ1-2 and V is TRBV7-9, with TRBD1 identical over 9 bases. Germline CDR1 SEHNR, CDR2 FQNEAQ (reference sequence). This CDR3 spans 15 amino acids. Germline trimming cut 5 bases from V and 7 bases from J; bases unmatched to any gene: 11. This chain's CDR3 is CASSPGGQGLGGYTF. In nucleotides, the CDR3 is TGTGCCAGCAGCCCGGGGGGACAGGGCCTCGGTGGCTACACCTTC.

The V and J genes are TRBV10-3 and TRBJ2-3; TRBD2 matches at 11 bases. V dropped 2 bases and J dropped 8; count of bases not matched to a gene: 6. Per germline, CDR1 ENHRY and CDR2 SYGVKD. The CDR3 covers 15 residues. CDR3 residues: CAISEELAGGSTQYF. The CDR3 nucleotides are TGTGCCATCAGTGAGGAGTTAGCGGGGGGGAGTACGCAGTATTTT.

V gene TRBV5-1 combines with J gene TRBJ2-5, with 9 bases lining up with TRBD2. Germline CDR1 and CDR2: SGHRS and YFSETQ. The CDR3 is made up of 15 amino acids. Trimming at V came to 0 bases and at J to 4 bases, leaving 4 bases not matched to a gene. The CDR3 DNA sequence: TGCGCCAGCAGCTTGGGGGGGACTAGCCGAGAGACCCAGTACTTC. Translating it yields CASSLGGTSRETQYF.

To note about this clone: Other DNA sequences in this specimen translate into the identical CDR3. V and J are TRBV5-4 and TRBJ2-5; no clear D gene. The CDR3 is 11 amino acids. Germline V lookup: CDR1 SGHNT, CDR2 YYREEE (reference sequence). Trimming removed 3 bases from V and 2 bases from J, with 2 bases in between. The CDR3 reads CASSSQETQYF. CDR3 bases: TGTGCCAGCAGCTCACAAGAGACCCAGTACTTC.

This chain joins TRBV10-1 and TRBJ2-7; TRBD1 matches 7 bases. CDR1 WNHNN and CDR2 SYGVQD come from the germline V gene (reference sequence). The CDR3 contains 14 residues. Trimming took 0 bases from V and 6 from J; bases not matched to a gene: 5. The CDR3 DNA is TGCGCCAGCAGTGAGTCGAGCCCAGGGGGCGAGCAGTACTTC. This codes for CASSESSPGGEQYF.

The J gene is TRBJ1-2, the V gene TRBV6-1; D not certain. CDR1 and CDR2 (germline): MNHNS, SASEGT. The CDR3 has 14 amino acids. Trimming pared 7 bases from V and 2 bases from J, leaving 14 bases between. CDR3 in amino acids: CASTYDVQNYGYTF. In DNA form, the CDR3 reads TGTGCCAGCACCTATGATGTCCAAAACTATGGCTACACCTTC.

The chain links TRBV5-6 to TRBJ1-5; 7 bases agree with TRBD1. The CDR3 is 18 amino acids. With 4 bases clipped from V and 2 bases from J, the junction kept 15 bases outside the gene matches. Germline CDR1 and CDR2: SGHDT and YYEEEE. This chain's CDR3 is CASSHRGDLKRGNQPQHF. CDR3 bases: TGTGCCAGCAGCCACAGGGGCGATTTAAAGAGAGGCAATCAGCCCCAGCATTTT.

The rearrangement joins TRBV5-6 to TRBJ2-5; D perhaps matches TRBD1 (6 bases). This CDR3 comprises 11 residues. Germline V CDR1 and CDR2: SGHDT, YYEEEE. Trimming pared 6 bases from V and 5 bases from J, leaving 8 bases between. CDR3 in amino acids: CASTTGETQYF. CDR3 coding DNA: TGTGCCAGCACCACAGGGGAGACCCAGTACTTC.

V and J are TRBV10-3 and TRBJ2-5, with 8 bases lining up with TRBD2. Losses at the gene ends were 6 bases for V and 3 bases for J; bases not matched to a gene: 9. Germline V gene lookup returns CDR1 ENHRY and CDR2 SYGVKD. The CDR3 length is 15 residues. As DNA, the CDR3 is TGTGCCATCAGCTCGACTAGCGAGGGAAAAGAGACCCAGTACTTC. Encoded protein: CAISSTSEGKETQYF.

The chain combines TRBV2 with TRBJ2-5; 8 positions match TRBD2. With 11 bases clipped from V and 3 bases from J, the junction kept 8 bases outside the gene matches. This CDR3 is 13 amino acids long. CDR1 SNHLY and CDR2 FYNNEI come from the germline V gene. The CDR3 loop reads CADHGTSKETQYF. The CDR3 DNA reads as TGTGCCGACCACGGGACTAGTAAAGAGACCCAGTACTTC.

The chain carries TRBV4-3 and TRBJ2-6; 11 nucleotides line up with TRBD2. This CDR3 comprises 19 residues. V was pared by 4 bases and J by 2 bases, with 10 bases of the junction left unmatched. Per the germline V gene, CDR1 is LGHNA and CDR2 is YSLEER. CDR3 residues: CASSPLGLAGGPGANVLTF. The CDR3 region has the DNA TGCGCCAGCAGCCCCCTGGGCTTAGCGGGGGGGCCTGGGGCCAACGTCCTGACTTTC.

This chain links TRBV27 with TRBJ1-1; D might be TRBD1 (6 bases). The CDR3 totals 13 residues. Between the trimmed V and J ends, which lost 5 bases and 7 bases, there was a span of 14 bases. CDR1 and CDR2 from the germline V gene are MNHEY and SMNVEV (reference sequence). The chain's CDR3 is CASSRTTGIEAFF. The CDR3 coding sequence is TGTGCCAGCAGTAGAACAACAGGGATTGAAGCTTTCTTT.

This clone was seen only a few times. The gene calls are TRBV7-2 and TRBJ2-5; D is uncertain. Germline V gene lookup returns CDR1 SGHTA and CDR2 FQGNSA. The CDR3 has 13 amino acids. The V end was cut by 3 bases, the J end by 4 bases, with 9 bases between. CDR3 bases: TGTGCCAGCAGCTTCTCCAACGGAGAGACCCAGTACTTC. Its protein is CASSFSNGETQYF.

CDR3 loop: CASSSGLAENEQFF. CDR3 nucleotide sequence: TGTGCCAGCAGCTCGGGACTAGCGGAGAATGAGCAGTTCTTC. The J gene is TRBJ2-1, the V gene TRBV14; 11 positions match TRBD2. Germline V gene data show CDR1 as SGHDN and CDR2 as FVKESK. This CDR3 contains 14 residues. The V and J ends lost 5 bases and 7 bases, in that order; junction bases with no gene match: 4.

This clone turned up a few times. CDR3 amino acids: CASMDPGLGFYEQYF. CDR3 coding DNA: TGTGCCAGCATGGATCCGGGACTCGGATTCTACGAGCAGTACTTC. The chain combines TRBV6-1 with TRBJ2-7, with TRBD2 as a possible D gene (6 bases). This CDR3 has 15 amino acids. V was clipped by 7 bases and J by 3 bases, with 19 bases between them. Germline V CDR1 and CDR2: MNHNS, SASEGT.

This clone was seen only a few times. V and J are TRBV19 and TRBJ2-5, with 7 bases aligning to TRBD2. Germline CDR1 and CDR2: LNHDA and SQIVND (reference sequence). Trimming removed 4 bases from V and 1 base from J; junction bases left unmatched: 3. The length of the CDR3 is 14 residues. The CDR3 DNA reads TGTGCCAGTAGTACCTGGGGGGGCCAAGAGACCCAGTACTTC. It codes for CASSTWGGQETQYF.

This chain joins TRBV2 and TRBJ1-2; D perhaps matches TRBD1 (6 bases). The V and J ends lost 6 bases and 8 bases respectively, with 10 bases between them. Germline CDR1 and CDR2: SNHLY and FYNNEI. This CDR3 region has 11 residues. The CDR3 loop reads CASRAGDGYTF. The CDR3 coding sequence is TGTGCCAGCAGGGCAGGGGACGGCTACACCTTC.

This sequence joins TRBV6-1 and TRBJ2-7, with a weak D call TRBD2 (5 bases). The CDR3 contains 13 residues. Germline lookup yields CDR1 MNHNS and CDR2 SASEGT. Trimming left V 10 bases short and J 0 bases short, with 13 bases between. CDR3 nucleotide sequence: TGTGCCACCCAGTCAGGAGGCTCCTACGAGCAGTACTTC. Residues: CATQSGGSYEQYF.

V usage is TRBV6-6 and J usage is TRBJ1-5; D possibly corresponds to TRBD1 (5 bases). Germline assignment: CDR1 MNHNY and CDR2 SVGAGI (reference sequence). The germline V and J ends were trimmed by 8 bases and 5 bases, with 16 bases remaining between them. CDR3 length: 14 residues. The CDR3 sequence: CASHGGVAHQPQHF. CDR3 nucleotides: TGTGCCAGCCATGGGGGGGTAGCCCATCAGCCCCAGCATTTT.

The rearrangement uses TRBV9 and TRBJ1-4; weak D call: TRBD1 (5 bases). The V gene's germline CDR1 is SGDLS and CDR2 YYNGEE. The CDR3 runs to 15 residues. Trimming shortened V by 7 bases and J by 3 bases, and 16 bases separated the two germline ends. This CDR3 reads CASSWGDRANEKLFF. CDR3 DNA: TGTGCCAGCTCGTGGGGGGATAGGGCTAATGAAAAACTGTTTTTT. Variable domain in full (rest from reference TRBV9 and TRBJ1-4): DSGVTQTPKHLITATGQRVTLRCSPRSGDLSVYWYQQSLDQGLQFLIQYYNGEERAKGNILERFSAQQFPDLHSELNLSSLELGDSALYFCASSWGDRANEKLFFGSGTQLSVL.

The J gene is TRBJ2-1, the V gene TRBV10-1, with TRBD2 matching over 13 bases. CDR3 length: 16 amino acids. CDR1 is WNHNN and CDR2 is SYGVQD in the germline V gene (reference sequence). J was trimmed by 2 bases and V by 3 bases; bases with no gene match: 1. CDR3 sequence (DNA): TGCGCCAGCAGTGAACTAGCGGGGGGGACCTACAATGAGCAGTTCTTC. Amino acid sequence: CASSELAGGTYNEQFF.

The chain joins TRBV4-1 to TRBJ1-4, with D hard to call. The CDR3 spans 13 residues. V was trimmed by 1 base and J by 7 bases, leaving 7 bases between them. Germline loops: CDR1 MGHRA, CDR2 YSYEKL. CDR3 DNA sequence: TGCGCCAGCAGCCAAGCGGCAGGTGAAAAACTGTTTTTT. It yields the protein CASSQAAGEKLFF.

This clone was observed a single time. J is TRBJ2-5 and V is TRBV5-4; 9 positions match TRBD1. Trimming cost V 3 bases and J 5 bases; bases outside gene matches: 8. CDR3 length: 15 amino acids. Germline V gene sequence: CDR1 SGHNT, CDR2 YYREEE (reference sequence). Written as DNA, the CDR3 is TGTGCCAGCAGCTCCTCCACAGGGGGCGGGGAGACCCAGTACTTC. It yields the protein CASSSSTGGGETQYF. Based on the CDR3 plus reference TRBV5-4 and TRBJ2-5, the full variable domain is ETGVTQSPTHLIKTRGQQVTLRCSSQSGHNTVSWYQQALGQGPQFIFQYYREEENGRGNFPPRFSGLQFPNYSSELNVNALELDDSALYLCASSSSTGGGETQYFGPGTRLLVL.

The chain uses TRBV7-9 and TRBJ1-6; D remains unclear. Germline V gene data show CDR1 as SEHNR and CDR2 as FQNEAQ (reference sequence). Between the trimmed V and J ends, which lost 5 bases and 8 bases, there was a span of 13 bases. The CDR3 consists of 14 residues. The CDR3 DNA reads TGTGCCAGCAGCCGACACGGGATCGATTCACCCCTCCACTTT. It translates to CASSRHGIDSPLHF.

This clone was detected a few times. The CDR3 nucleotides read TGCGCCGAAACCCACGGGACAGGGTGGTGCGAGCAGTACTTC. As protein: CAETHGTGWCEQYF. The chain couples TRBV10-1 to TRBJ2-7, with 9 bases matching TRBD1. The length of the CDR3 is 14 residues. CDR1 is WNHNN and CDR2 is SYGVQD in the germline V gene (reference sequence). V was clipped by 11 bases and J by 6 bases; unmatched bases: 14.

The chain combines TRBV7-2 with TRBJ2-5; 8 bases agree with TRBD1. This CDR3 contains 14 residues. CDR1 and CDR2 from the germline V gene are SGHTA and FQGNSA. V gave up 5 bases and J gave up 7 bases; unmatched junction bases: 9. The CDR3 here is CASSPSGTGGTQYF. The CDR3 DNA reads as TGTGCCAGCAGCCCCTCCGGGACAGGAGGGACCCAGTACTTC.